These 29 T cell receptor beta chains came from one sample sequenced in a study of identical twins. TCRdb analysed the 5' RACE reads with MiXCR anew, one entry per CDR3 protein. Among 1.5 million to 2 million distinct CDR3 sequences listed, about 30% were seen once. Sequenced material: cord blood. These receptors all stem from a newborn girl in good health.

This clonotype was detected only a few times. The chain couples TRBV20-1 to TRBJ2-1; D unclear. V was clipped by 6 bases and J by 1 base, with 16 bases between them. Looked up from germline, CDR1 is DFQATT and CDR2 is SNEGSKA (reference sequence). This CDR3 region has 15 residues. For the CDR3, the DNA is TGCAGTGCCCCCTTTCGCCGATTTTCCTACAATGAGCAGTTCTTC. Translation: CSAPFRRFSYNEQFF.

Notes on this clonotype: A single base separates this from a much larger clone, so it may be a read error. The chain is built from TRBV7-9 and TRBJ2-3; unclear D gene. Germline-derived CDR1 and CDR2 are SEHNR and FQNEAQ (reference sequence). V lost 3 bases and J lost 2, with 15 bases in between. This CDR3 has 16 amino acids. Here the CDR3 reads CASSFPLTRPTDTQYF. CDR3 coding DNA: TGTGCCAGCAGCTTCCCTCTGACACGCCCCACAGATACGCAGTATTTT.

This clonotype has more than one count but fewer than ten. The rearrangement uses TRBV5-4 and TRBJ1-5; D might be TRBD1 (6 bases). The germline CDR1 and CDR2 sequences are SGHNT and YYREEE (reference sequence). The V gene lost 5 bases and the J gene lost 3 bases, with 15 bases spanning the gap. The CDR3 is 15 amino acids. The CDR3 here is CASSSGVENNQPQHF. CDR3 DNA sequence: TGTGCCAGCAGTTCAGGGGTGGAAAACAATCAGCCCCAGCATTTT.

This clonotype was counted only a few times. The gene calls are TRBV20-1 and TRBJ2-1, with a possible D match to TRBD2 (6 bases). Between the trimmed V and J ends, which lost 3 bases and 9 bases, there was a span of 15 bases. The CDR3 has 13 amino acids. Germline lookup yields CDR1 DFQATT and CDR2 SNEGSKA (reference sequence). CDR3 sequence: CSASRADYGEQFF. The CDR3 DNA reads TGCAGTGCTAGTCGGGCGGACTACGGTGAGCAGTTCTTC.

The gene calls are TRBV28 and TRBJ2-6; D is ambiguous. The germline V and J ends were trimmed by 7 bases and 4 bases, with 14 bases remaining between them. The CDR3 length is 15 residues. Germline V gene data show CDR1 as MDHEN and CDR2 as SYDVKM. The CDR3 loop is CASKPAGSGANVLTF. The CDR3, as DNA: TGTGCCAGCAAACCTGCAGGATCAGGGGCCAACGTCCTGACTTTC.

V is TRBV29-1 and J is TRBJ2-1; a possible D gene is TRBD1 (6 bases). Germline V lookup: CDR1 SQVTM, CDR2 ANQGSEA. Trimming left V 2 bases short and J 2 bases short, with 10 bases between. This CDR3 spans 14 amino acids. In DNA, the CDR3 is TGCAGCGTTGAACAGACAGGAACCTACAATGAGCAGTTCTTC. Amino acids: CSVEQTGTYNEQFF.

The table lists this clonotype with a few counts. The CDR3 coding sequence is TGTGCCAGCAGCCCTCAGGGGACGAACACTGAAGCTTTCTTT. Translating gives CASSPQGTNTEAFF. The genes are TRBV3-1 and TRBJ1-1, with D perhaps matching TRBD1 (6 bases). CDR1 and CDR2 (germline): LGHDT, YNNKEL (reference sequence). The CDR3 covers 14 residues. V was cut by 4 bases and J by 1 base, with 10 bases left in between. The whole variable domain, filled in from reference TRBV3-1 and TRBJ1-1, reads DTAVSQTPKYLVTQMGNDKSIKCEQNLGHDTMYWYKQDSKKFLKIMFSYNNKELIINETVPNRFSPKSPDKAHLNLHINSLELGDSAVYFCASSPQGTNTEAFFGQGTRLTVV.

This chain connects TRBV4-1 to TRBJ1-2; TRBD1 matches 11 bases. Trimming removed 3 bases from V and 4 bases from J; junction bases left unmatched: 4. This CDR3 is built from 15 residues. Germline V gives CDR1 MGHRA, CDR2 YSYEKL. The CDR3 DNA reads as TGCGCCAGCAGCCAGGACAGGGGGCGCCCCTATGGCTACACCTTC. It codes for CASSQDRGRPYGYTF.

This clonotype was seen a handful of times. The rearrangement uses TRBV20-1 and TRBJ2-5, with unresolved D. V gave up 5 bases and J gave up 4 bases, with 17 bases separating them. The CDR3 loop spans 14 amino acids. CDR1 is DFQATT and CDR2 is SNEGSKA in the germline V gene (reference sequence). Written as DNA, the CDR3 is TGCAGTGCTGTCGCTGGGAAGCCGGGAGAGACCCAGTACTTC. Translating it yields CSAVAGKPGETQYF.

This clonotype has just a few counts. The chain is built from TRBV20-1 and TRBJ2-7; 10 bases line up with TRBD2. The CDR3 contains 14 residues. Germline V gives CDR1 DFQATT, CDR2 SNEGSKA (reference sequence). Trimming removed 7 bases from V and 3 bases from J; junction bases left unmatched: 9. This chain's CDR3 is CSVLRTSGDYEQYF. The CDR3 DNA sequence: TGCAGTGTCCTACGGACTAGCGGAGACTACGAGCAGTACTTC.

This clonotype has more than one count but fewer than ten. This rearrangement joins TRBV12-3 or TRBV12-4 to TRBJ2-7; tentatively, D is TRBD1 (6 bases). Between the trimmed V and J ends, which lost 6 bases and 1 base, there was a span of 10 bases. CDR3 length: 13 amino acids. The CDR3 reads CASRQGFSYEQYF. CDR3 bases: TGTGCCAGCAGGCAGGGGTTTTCCTACGAGCAGTACTTC.

This clonotype was picked up a small number of times. This chain uses TRBV20-1 with TRBJ2-3, with 7 bases fitting TRBD2. The CDR3 covers 11 residues. CDR1 is DFQATT, CDR2 SNEGSKA, per germline (reference sequence). V shed 7 bases and J 8 bases; nucleotides not matched to a gene: 6. The CDR3 is CSGLAFGTQYF. The CDR3 DNA is TGCAGTGGACTAGCTTTTGGTACGCAGTATTTT.

This clonotype was observed a few times. The chain uses TRBV6-1 and TRBJ1-1; no definite D call. Trimming took 3 bases from V and 1 from J, leaving 3 bases between them. The CDR3 loop spans 12 amino acids. CDR1 is MNHNS and CDR2 is SASEGT in the germline V gene. DNA for the CDR3: TGTGCCAGCAGTGAGACGAACACTGAAGCTTTCTTT. It yields the protein CASSETNTEAFF.

This clonotype was seen a handful of times. V gene TRBV20-1 combines with J gene TRBJ2-5, with 10 nucleotides matching TRBD2. CDR1 and CDR2 (germline): DFQATT, SNEGSKA (reference sequence). The ends lost 0 bases at V and 10 bases at J; junction bases unmatched: 11. CDR3 length: 15 amino acids. The CDR3 nucleotides read TGCAGTGCTAGAGATCTCACTAGCGGGGACATGGACCAGTACTTC. This sequence encodes CSARDLTSGDMDQYF.

This clonotype appeared a few times. The J gene is TRBJ2-4, the V gene TRBV7-9, with 9 bases matching TRBD2. Per germline, CDR1 SEHNR and CDR2 FQNEAQ (reference sequence). CDR3 length: 18 amino acids. Trimming at V came to 6 bases and at J to 0 bases, leaving 12 bases not matched to a gene. This CDR3 is CASSFSGGPILAKNIQYF. The CDR3 DNA follows: TGTGCCAGCAGTTTCAGCGGGGGGCCAATTCTAGCCAAAAACATTCAGTACTTC.

The V and J genes are TRBV29-1 and TRBJ2-3; 16 nucleotides match TRBD2. Per germline, CDR1 SQVTM and CDR2 ANQGSEA. The trim removed 2 bases at V and 0 bases at J, leaving 11 bases unmatched. The CDR3 is 20 residues long. CDR3 in DNA: TGCAGCGTTGAATCGGAGCCGGGACTAGCGGGGGGGTCTAGCACAGATACGCAGTATTTT. Translating it yields CSVESEPGLAGGSSTDTQYF.

The J gene is TRBJ2-7, the V gene TRBV21-1; the table gives TRBD2 as D, unverified against the DNA. TRBV21-1 is listed as a pseudogene. This CDR3 region has 16 residues. CDR3 DNA: TGTGCCAGCAGCAAAGCGCCTAGCGGGCGCTACAATGAGCAGTACTTC. Translating it yields CASSKAPSGRYNEQYF.

This clonotype was found a few times. The CDR3 protein is CSAREGRETVTYEQYF. The CDR3 DNA sequence: TGCAGTGCTAGAGAGGGGCGGGAGACAGTGACCTACGAGCAGTACTTC. V and J are TRBV20-1 and TRBJ2-7; TRBD2 aligns across 7 bases. The CDR3 covers 16 residues. Germline trimming cut 0 bases from V and 2 bases from J; bases unmatched to any gene: 10. Germline CDR1 and CDR2: DFQATT and SNEGSKA (reference sequence).

The rearrangement links TRBV30 to TRBJ2-1, with TRBD1 matching 10 bases. The germline gives CDR1 GTSNPN, CDR2 SVGIG (reference sequence). This CDR3 has 16 amino acids. Trimming at V came to 3 bases and at J to 8 bases, leaving 13 bases not matched to a gene. Here the CDR3 reads CAWSAATGGAGDEQFF. The CDR3 nucleotides read TGTGCCTGGAGCGCCGCGACAGGGGGCGCGGGGGATGAGCAGTTCTTC.

The CDR3 bases are TGCAGTGCTAGAGATCAACTAGCCGAAGGGAAGACCCAGTACTTC. It yields the protein CSARDQLAEGKTQYF. The chain uses TRBV20-1 and TRBJ2-5; possible D gene TRBD2, 6 bases. The CDR3 is 15 amino acids. Germline-derived CDR1 and CDR2 are DFQATT and SNEGSKA (reference sequence). V lost 0 bases and J 6 bases, leaving 17 bases between the germline ends.

This clonotype was observed a handful of times. The CDR3 protein is CSASGAPRNEQFF. The DNA of the CDR3 is TGCAGTGCTAGCGGTGCCCCGAGGAATGAGCAGTTCTTC. The rearrangement links TRBV20-1 to TRBJ2-1; D is undetermined. This CDR3 is 13 amino acids long. Trimming shortened V by 3 bases and J by 7 bases, and 13 bases separated the two germline ends. Germline values: CDR1 DFQATT, CDR2 SNEGSKA (reference sequence).

This sequence joins TRBV19 and TRBJ2-7, with D perhaps matching TRBD2 (5 bases). Germline V gene data show CDR1 as LNHDA and CDR2 as SQIVND (reference sequence). CDR3 length: 14 amino acids. V dropped 7 bases and J dropped 2 bases, with 15 bases sitting between them. The CDR3 region is CASTNRVGAYEQYF. As DNA, the CDR3 is TGTGCCAGTACCAACCGTGTGGGAGCCTACGAGCAGTACTTC.

In its sample, this clonotype was seen a few times. The chain couples TRBV14 to TRBJ1-5; D not resolved. The germline V and J ends were trimmed by 1 base and 5 bases, with 9 bases remaining between them. Per germline, CDR1 SGHDN and CDR2 FVKESK. The CDR3 is 14 residues long. CDR3 amino acids: CASSQAGMYQPQHF. CDR3 nucleotide sequence: TGTGCCAGCAGCCAAGCAGGAATGTATCAGCCCCAGCATTTT.

This chain joins TRBV6-5 and TRBJ2-1; 10 nucleotides agree with TRBD2. This CDR3 is built from 18 residues. Trimming took 2 bases from V and 0 from J; bases not matched to a gene: 7. Germline CDR1 reads MNHEY; CDR2 reads SVGAGI. The CDR3 here is CASSYPHSGGSSYNEQFF. The DNA for the CDR3 is TGTGCCAGCAGTTACCCTCATAGCGGGGGGAGCTCCTACAATGAGCAGTTCTTC.

V is TRBV6-2 or TRBV6-3 and J is TRBJ2-1; D gene unclear. Germline-derived CDR1 and CDR2 are MNHEY and SVGEGT. The CDR3 runs 15 residues. Trimming removed 2 bases from V and 4 bases from J, with 12 bases in between. In DNA, the CDR3 is TGTGCCAGCAGTTACACCCTCTATCTTTACAATGAGCAGTTCTTC. It codes for CASSYTLYLYNEQFF.

The chain is built from TRBV6-5 and TRBJ1-2; TRBD1 agrees at 11 bases. Germline V gives CDR1 MNHEY, CDR2 SVGAGI. CDR3 length: 16 residues. The J segment lost 4 bases and the V segment lost 7 bases, leaving 11 bases of the junction unmatched. In DNA form, the CDR3 reads TGTGCCAGCACCACCGTCGGGACAGGGGGTTTCTATGGCTACACCTTC. It encodes CASTTVGTGGFYGYTF.

This clonotype has a handful of counts. The chain recombines TRBV5-4 with TRBJ1-4; maybe TRBD1 (6 bases). CDR1 and CDR2 (germline): SGHNT, YYREEE (reference sequence). The CDR3 contains 16 residues. Trimming took 2 bases from V and 3 from J, leaving 14 bases between them. CDR3 coding DNA: TGTGCCAGCAGCTTTCGACCAGGGGCCTCTAATGAAAAACTGTTTTTT. This translates into CASSFRPGASNEKLFF. The full variable domain, its missing parts supplied by reference TRBV5-4 and TRBJ1-4, is ETGVTQSPTHLIKTRGQQVTLRCSSQSGHNTVSWYQQALGQGPQFIFQYYREEENGRGNFPPRFSGLQFPNYSSELNVNALELDDSALYLCASSFRPGASNEKLFFGSGTQLSVL.

The CDR3, as DNA: TGTGCCAGCAGTGAAAGGCTAGCGGGGCAAGAGACCCAGTACTTC. It is translated as CASSERLAGQETQYF. The chain employs TRBV2 and TRBJ2-5, with 9 nucleotides matching TRBD2. This CDR3 comprises 15 residues. Germline V gives CDR1 SNHLY, CDR2 FYNNEI. The junction had 3 bases not matched to a gene; V was cut back by 2 bases and J by 2 bases.

The rearrangement joins TRBV10-3 to TRBJ2-1, with 10 bases lining up with TRBD2. V shed 11 bases and J 0 bases; nucleotides not matched to a gene: 10. Germline CDR1 reads ENHRY; CDR2 reads SYGVKD. This CDR3 contains 16 residues. CDR3 sequence: CAASGGGMSSYNEQFF. CDR3 DNA: TGTGCCGCAAGCGGGGGGGGCATGAGCTCCTACAATGAGCAGTTCTTC.